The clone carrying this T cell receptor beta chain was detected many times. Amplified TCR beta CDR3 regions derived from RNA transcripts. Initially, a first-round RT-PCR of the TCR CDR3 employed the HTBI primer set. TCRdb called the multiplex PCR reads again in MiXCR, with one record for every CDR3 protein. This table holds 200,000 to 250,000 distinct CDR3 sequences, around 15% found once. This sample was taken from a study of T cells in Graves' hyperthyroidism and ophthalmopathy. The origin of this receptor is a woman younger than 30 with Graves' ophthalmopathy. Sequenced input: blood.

The DNA for the CDR3 is TGCAGTGCTAGAGGTGCAGACACCGGGGAGCTGTTTTTT. This sequence encodes CSARGADTGELFF. The V gene is TRBV20-1, the J gene TRBJ2-2; D ambiguous. Germline V CDR1 and CDR2: DFQATT, SNEGSKA (reference sequence). This CDR3 is built from 13 residues. Trimming took off 1 base at V and 3 bases at J, with 6 bases between the two ends.